The T cell receptor beta chain under discussion was sequenced for a study of blood T cells in healthy people across ages. Points from the study as a whole: PBMCs left unsorted prevented a conclusive naive versus antigen-experienced comparison. CMV status of donors was unknown, possibly confounding expanded clonotype changes.

Trimming took 5 bases from V and 3 from J, leaving 17 bases between them. Germline CDR1 and CDR2: SGHVS and FNYEAQ. The CDR3 is 15 residues long. About this clonotype: Antigen: not known.

Using a J-beta primer mix together with a sample-barcoded 5' primer, a second PCR was run for about 6 to 11 cycles. The template-switch adaptor was a 5' adaptor with 12 random nucleotides. It tagged each cDNA molecule. TCRdb reprocessed the 5' RACE reads with MiXCR, giving one entry per CDR3 protein. This table has 600,000 to 850,000 distinct CDR3 sequences, just under 25% appearing once. These data were also filed under a second study, of T cells of mothers and their children. Turning to that study: Addition of sample barcodes and 2-4 random nucleotides occurred through the M1S primer of the second PCR.

The receptor was isolated from a boy between 10 and 17 years old in good health. Sequenced input: blood. The chain joins TRBV7-6 to TRBJ2-7; possible D gene TRBD1, 7 bases. The CDR3 loop reads CASSGHNQGGYEQYF. CDR3 DNA sequence: TGTGCCAGCAGCGGACATAATCAGGGGGGCTACGAGCAGTACTTC.